This T cell receptor (beta chain) was retrieved from a study of T cells after yellow fever vaccination. Template switching with 5'RACE generated the TCR cDNA and added a universal primer site and UMIs. TCRdb re-called the 5' RACE reads through MiXCR, storing one row per CDR3 protein. Among more than 300,000 distinct CDR3 sequences, over 3.5% were seen once, and the ten largest hold 15% to 20%. This CDR3 is built from 15 residues. The V gene end was trimmed by 1 base and the J gene end by 6 bases; junction bases not matched to a gene: 8. Germline V gene lookup returns CDR1 KGHSH and CDR2 LQKENI. There are a few counts of this clonotype.

The clonotype originates from a young man who received the YFV17D yellow fever vaccine. The chain employs TRBV18 and TRBJ1-2; 7 bases agree with TRBD1. Sequenced material: PBMCs, taken 15 days after the yellow fever booster vaccination. CDR3: CASSPLEGDRDGYTF. CDR3 DNA: TGTGCCAGCTCACCACTAGAGGGAGACAGGGATGGCTACACCTTC.